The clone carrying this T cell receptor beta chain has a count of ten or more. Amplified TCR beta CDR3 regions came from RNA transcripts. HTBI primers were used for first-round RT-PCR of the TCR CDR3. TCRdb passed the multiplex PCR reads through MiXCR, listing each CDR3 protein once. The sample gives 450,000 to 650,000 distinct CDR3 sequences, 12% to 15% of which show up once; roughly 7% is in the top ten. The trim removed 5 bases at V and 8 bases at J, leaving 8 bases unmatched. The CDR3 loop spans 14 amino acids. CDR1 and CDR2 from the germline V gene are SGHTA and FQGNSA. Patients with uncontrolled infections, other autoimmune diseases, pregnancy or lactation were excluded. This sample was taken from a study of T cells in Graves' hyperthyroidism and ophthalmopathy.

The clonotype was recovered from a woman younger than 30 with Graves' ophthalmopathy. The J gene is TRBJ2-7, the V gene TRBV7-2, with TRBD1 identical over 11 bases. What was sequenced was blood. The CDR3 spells CASSVWTGGDQQYF. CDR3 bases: TGTGCCAGCAGCGTTTGGACAGGGGGCGACCAGCAGTACTTC.